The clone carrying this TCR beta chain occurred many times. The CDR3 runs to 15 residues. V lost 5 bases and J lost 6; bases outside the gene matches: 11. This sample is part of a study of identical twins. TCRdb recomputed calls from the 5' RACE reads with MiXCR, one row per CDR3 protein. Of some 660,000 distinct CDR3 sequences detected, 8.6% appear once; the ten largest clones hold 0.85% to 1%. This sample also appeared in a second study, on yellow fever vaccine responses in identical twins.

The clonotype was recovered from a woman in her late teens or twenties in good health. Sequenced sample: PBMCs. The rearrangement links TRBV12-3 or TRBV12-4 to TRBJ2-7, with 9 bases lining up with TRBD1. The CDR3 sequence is CASSTRDRENREQYF. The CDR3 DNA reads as TGTGCCAGCAGTACCCGGGACAGGGAGAATCGCGAGCAGTACTTC.